The 16 T cell receptor beta chains listed next were all sequenced from one sample in a study of graft-versus-host responses after intestinal transplantation. Investigators treated the graft tissue so that it released intraepithelial and lamina propria lymphocytes. The assay was immunoSEQ multiplex PCR, and TCRdb's table has in-frame clones only and misses some. The profile shows 9,500 to 12,000 clones, about 80% of them singletons. The sample here was ileum tissue, taken 23 days after intestinal transplant. The receptors were sampled from a human patient who received an intestinal transplant, so some T cells may come from the graft donor.

The rearrangement uses TRBV9 and TRBJ1-2; 8 nucleotides line up with TRBD1. The V gene's germline CDR1 is SGDLS and CDR2 YYNGEE. This CDR3 has 14 residues. The J segment lost 4 bases and the V segment lost 4 bases, leaving 6 bases of the junction unmatched. The CDR3 loop reads CASSSRTGIYGYTF. CDR3 nucleotides: TGTGCCAGCAGCTCCCGGACAGGGATCTATGGCTACACCTTC.

The chain is built from TRBV7-6 and TRBJ1-2; 7 bases fit TRBD1. V trimming: 2 bases; J trimming: 5 bases; junction bases outside the gene matches: 5. The V gene's germline CDR1 is SGHVS and CDR2 FNYEAQ. This CDR3 spans 14 amino acids. The CDR3 region is CASSLRDSAYGYTF. CDR3 nucleotide sequence: TGTGCCAGCAGCTTAAGGGACAGCGCTTATGGCTACACCTTC.

The CDR3: CASSLAELQGAQEKLFF. The CDR3 DNA reads as TGCGCCAGCAGCTTGGCCGAATTACAGGGGGCGCAAGAAAAACTGTTTTTT. This sequence joins TRBV5-1 and TRBJ1-4; 9 bases are a match to TRBD1. J gave up 8 bases and V 0 bases, and 11 bases lay outside the gene matches. CDR3 length: 17 amino acids. The germline V gene encodes CDR1 SGHRS and CDR2 YFSETQ.

This chain's CDR3 is CASKWTSGSYEQFF. CDR3 nucleotide sequence: TGTGCCAGCAAATGGACTAGCGGGAGCTATGAGCAGTTCTTC. The chain links TRBV2 to TRBJ2-1; 13 nucleotides match TRBD2. Germline values: CDR1 SNHLY, CDR2 FYNNEI. CDR3 length equals 14 residues. V lost 7 bases and J lost 8; bases outside the gene matches: 5.

CDR3 in amino acids: CAGDRDDRNTEAFF. In DNA form, the CDR3 reads TGTGCCGGGGACAGGGATGACAGGAACACTGAAGCTTTCTTT. J is TRBJ1-1 and V is TRBV30, with TRBD1 matching over 9 bases. Germline CDR1 GTSNPN, CDR2 SVGIG (reference sequence). This CDR3 has 14 amino acids. V shed 8 bases and J 1 base; nucleotides not matched to a gene: 8. Complete variable domain (other parts from reference TRBV30 and TRBJ1-1): SQTIHQWPATLVQPVGSPLSLECTVEGTSNPNLYWYRQAAGRGLQLLFYSVGIGQISSEVPQNLSASRPQDRQFILSSKKLLLSDSGFYLCAGDRDDRNTEAFFGQGTRLTVV.

The rearrangement links TRBV27 to TRBJ2-1; 7 bases match TRBD2. The germline CDR1 and CDR2 sequences are MNHEY and SMNVEV (reference sequence). The CDR3 has 15 residues. V lost 5 bases and J lost 5; bases outside the gene matches: 9. The CDR3, as DNA: TGTGCCAGCAGTCCCTCCCCGGGGGGTGACAATGAGCAGTTCTTC. Its translation: CASSPSPGGDNEQFF.

In its sample, this clone was seen once. One end of the junction is discordant with germline, which a read error may explain. J is TRBJ2-7 and V is TRBV7-9, with 9 bases matching TRBD1. Looked up from germline, CDR1 is SEHNR and CDR2 is FQNEAQ (reference sequence). The CDR3 is 12 residues long. This CDR3 reads CASSLETGTGLF. The CDR3 DNA reads TGTGCCAGCAGCTTAGAAACAGGGACAGGGCTTTTC.

This clone was counted between two and nine times. The chain uses TRBV10-2 and TRBJ1-5; D unclear. Germline V gene data show CDR1 as WSHSY and CDR2 as SAAADI. V was pared by 2 bases and J by 2 bases, with 22 bases between. The CDR3 is 19 residues long. This CDR3 reads CASSEARPLSAFGNQPQHF. In nucleotides, the CDR3 is TGCGCCAGCAGTGAGGCACGACCACTGTCGGCGTTTGGCAATCAGCCCCAGCATTTT.

The chain uses TRBV2 and TRBJ2-7; 7 bases map to TRBD2. V was clipped by 6 bases and J by 3 bases; unmatched bases: 11. The CDR3 is 15 residues long. Germline lookup yields CDR1 SNHLY and CDR2 FYNNEI. CDR3 region: CASRVRRRDYYEQYF. CDR3 sequence (DNA): TGTGCCAGCAGAGTAAGACGGAGGGACTACTACGAGCAGTACTTC.

This chain uses TRBV7-3 with TRBJ1-1, with 9 bases that match TRBD1. V dropped 0 bases and J dropped 4; count of bases not matched to a gene: 0. The germline V gene has CDR1 SGHTA and CDR2 FQGTGA. The CDR3 has 14 residues. CDR3 DNA: TGTGCCAGCAGCTTAACGGGACAGGGCACTGAAGCTTTCTTT. It specifies CASSLTGQGTEAFF.

This rearrangement joins TRBV7-9 to TRBJ2-1; D is uncertain. Germline-derived CDR1 and CDR2 are SEHNR and FQNEAQ (reference sequence). The V and J ends lost 7 bases and 6 bases respectively, with 4 bases between them. The CDR3 spans 10 residues. The CDR3 region is CASNGNEQFF. The CDR3 DNA reads as TGTGCCAGCAACGGCAATGAGCAGTTCTTC. Drawing the rest from reference TRBV7-9 and TRBJ2-1, the complete variable domain is DTGVSQNPRHKITKRGQNVTFRCDPISEHNRLYWYRQTLGQGPEFLTYFQNEAQLEKSRLLSDRFSAERPKGSFSTLEIQRTEQGDSAMYLCASNGNEQFFGPGTRLTVL.

The J gene is TRBJ2-7, the V gene TRBV20-1; 7 nucleotides match TRBD2. V shed 1 base and J 6 bases; nucleotides not matched to a gene: 0. The CDR3 runs to 11 residues. Germline CDR1 is DFQATT and CDR2 is SNEGSKA (reference sequence). The CDR3 reads CSARGTSEQYF. CDR3 sequence (DNA): TGCAGTGCTAGAGGGACTAGCGAGCAGTACTTC.

The CDR3 here is CASSMRVKPYEQYF. The CDR3 DNA sequence: TGTGCCAGTAGTATGCGGGTTAAGCCCTACGAGCAGTACTTC. The chain is built from TRBV19 and TRBJ2-7, with D maybe TRBD2 (5 bases). Per the germline V gene, CDR1 is LNHDA and CDR2 is SQIVND (reference sequence). The CDR3 loop spans 14 amino acids. With 3 bases removed from V and 2 bases from J, the gap between germline ends came to 11 bases. Full variable domain (rest looked up from reference TRBV19 and TRBJ2-7): DGGITQSPKYLFRKEGQNVTLSCEQNLNHDAMYWYRQDPGQGLRLIYYSQIVNDFQKGDIAEGYSVSREKKESFPLTVTSAQKNPTAFYLCASSMRVKPYEQYFGPGTRLTVT.

The chain recombines TRBV7-8 with TRBJ2-7; no reliable D call. The CDR3 spans 14 residues. The germline V gene encodes CDR1 SGHVS and CDR2 FQNEAQ. Trimming left V 7 bases short and J 1 base short, with 14 bases between. This CDR3 is CASTEASTSYEQYF. The CDR3 nucleotides read TGTGCCAGCACCGAGGCTAGTACGTCCTACGAGCAGTACTTC.

The chain couples TRBV15 to TRBJ2-2; TRBD2 agrees at 7 bases. Germline V gene sequence: CDR1 LNHNV, CDR2 YYDKDF (reference sequence). With V trimmed by 1 base and J by 11 bases, 7 bases remained unmatched. The CDR3 runs 14 residues. Written as DNA, the CDR3 is TGTGCCACCAGCAGAGGACTAGCCTCCGAAGAGCTGTTTTTT. It is translated as CATSRGLASEELFF.

The chain carries TRBV30 and TRBJ1-6, with a possible D match to TRBD1 (6 bases). Per germline, CDR1 GTSNPN and CDR2 SVGIG (reference sequence). The CDR3 has 16 amino acids. V was clipped by 4 bases and J by 0 bases, with 13 bases between them. The CDR3 loop is CAWKGDSSSYNSPLHF. The CDR3 nucleotides are TGTGCCTGGAAGGGGGATAGTAGCTCCTATAATTCACCCCTCCACTTT.